This T cell receptor beta chain came from a study of beta chain features in type 1 diabetes. Trimming left V 7 bases short and J 8 bases short, with 18 bases between. This CDR3 contains 13 residues. CDR1 is SGDLS and CDR2 is YYNGEE in the germline V gene. Based on CD45RO/CCR7/CD25/CD127/CD95/CD27, CD4+ regulatory, stem cell-like memory, naive and central memory cells were sorted. Isolated RNA was reverse transcribed in full, so expressed TCRB transcripts were sequenced. Measured with immunoSEQ multiplex PCR; TCRdb has only the in-frame clones, and not every one. The sample carries fewer than 650,000 clones, roughly a sixth recorded once. Study outcomes and limitations: Sequencing the cDNA could make cells with high TCR expression show up more than they should. Researchers report that Type 1 diabetes patients had moderately but significantly shorter TCRB CDR3s across all four CD4+ subsets. Patients and controls would be equally affected if PCR favored shorter templates.

As concerns this clone: Its antigen is still unknown.

Sequencing was performed on naive CD4+ T cells from blood. This clonotype was sampled from a man aged 18-30 years in good health. The rearrangement joins TRBV9 to TRBJ1-2, with D perhaps TRBD1 (5 bases). CDR3 sequence (DNA): TGTGCCAGCCACCCCGGGACGAAGGGGGGCTACACCTTC. Translation gives CASHPGTKGGYTF. Together with reference TRBV9 and TRBJ1-2, the CDR3 gives the full variable domain: DSGVTQTPKHLITATGQRVTLRCSPRSGDLSVYWYQQSLDQGLQFLIQYYNGEERAKGNILERFSAQQFPDLHSELNLSSLELGDSALYFCASHPGTKGGYTFGSGTRLTVV.